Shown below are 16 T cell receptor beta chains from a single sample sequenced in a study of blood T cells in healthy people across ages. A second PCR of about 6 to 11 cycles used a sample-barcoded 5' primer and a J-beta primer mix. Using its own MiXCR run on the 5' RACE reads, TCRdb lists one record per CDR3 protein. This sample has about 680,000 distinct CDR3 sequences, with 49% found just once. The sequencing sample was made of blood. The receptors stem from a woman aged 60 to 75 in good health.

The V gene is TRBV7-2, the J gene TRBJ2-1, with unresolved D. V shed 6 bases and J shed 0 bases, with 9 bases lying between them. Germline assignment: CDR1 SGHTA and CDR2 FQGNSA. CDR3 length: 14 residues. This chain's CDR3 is CASSFKGSYNEQFF. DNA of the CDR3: TGTGCCAGCAGTTTTAAGGGCTCCTACAATGAGCAGTTCTTC.

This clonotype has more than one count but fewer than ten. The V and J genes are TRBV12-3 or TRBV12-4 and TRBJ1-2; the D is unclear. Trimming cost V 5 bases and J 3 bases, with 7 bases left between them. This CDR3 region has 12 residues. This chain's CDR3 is CASSPRYYGYTF. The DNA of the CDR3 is TGTGCCAGCAGTCCGCGGTACTATGGCTACACCTTC.

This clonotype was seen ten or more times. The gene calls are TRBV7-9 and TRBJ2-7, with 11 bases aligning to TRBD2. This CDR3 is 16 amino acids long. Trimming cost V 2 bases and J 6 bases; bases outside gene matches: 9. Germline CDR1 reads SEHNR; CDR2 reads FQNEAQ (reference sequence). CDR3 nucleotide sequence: TGTGCCAGCAGCTTAACGACTAGCGGGAATCCTTCCGAGCAGTACTTC. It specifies CASSLTTSGNPSEQYF.

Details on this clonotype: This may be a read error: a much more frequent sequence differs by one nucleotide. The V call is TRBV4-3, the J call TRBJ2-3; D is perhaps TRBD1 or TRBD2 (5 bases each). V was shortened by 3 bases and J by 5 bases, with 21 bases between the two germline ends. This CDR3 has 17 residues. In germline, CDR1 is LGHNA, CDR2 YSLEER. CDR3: CASSQSPSSGGEDTQYF. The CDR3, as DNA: TGCGCCAGCAGCCAGTCGCCTAGCAGTGGGGGAGAAGATACGCAGTATTTT.

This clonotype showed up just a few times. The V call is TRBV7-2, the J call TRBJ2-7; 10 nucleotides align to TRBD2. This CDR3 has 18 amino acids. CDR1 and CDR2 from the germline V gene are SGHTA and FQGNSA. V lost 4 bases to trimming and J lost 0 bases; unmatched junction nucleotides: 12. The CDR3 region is CASSSDSSTSGISYEQYF. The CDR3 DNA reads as TGTGCCAGCAGCTCCGACTCCAGTACTAGCGGGATCTCCTACGAGCAGTACTTC.

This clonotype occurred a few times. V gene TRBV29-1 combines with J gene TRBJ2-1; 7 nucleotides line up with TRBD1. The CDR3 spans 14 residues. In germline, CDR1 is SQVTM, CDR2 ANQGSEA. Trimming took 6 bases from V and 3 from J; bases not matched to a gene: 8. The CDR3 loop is CSVVTGFVYNEQFF. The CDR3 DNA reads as TGCAGCGTCGTGACAGGGTTCGTCTACAATGAGCAGTTCTTC.

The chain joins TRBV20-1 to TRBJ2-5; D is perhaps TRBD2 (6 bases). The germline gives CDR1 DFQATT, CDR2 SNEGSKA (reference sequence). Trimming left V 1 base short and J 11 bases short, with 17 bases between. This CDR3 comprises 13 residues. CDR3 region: CSARVWEDNEQYF. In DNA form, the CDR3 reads TGCAGTGCTAGAGTTTGGGAGGACAATGAGCAGTACTTC.

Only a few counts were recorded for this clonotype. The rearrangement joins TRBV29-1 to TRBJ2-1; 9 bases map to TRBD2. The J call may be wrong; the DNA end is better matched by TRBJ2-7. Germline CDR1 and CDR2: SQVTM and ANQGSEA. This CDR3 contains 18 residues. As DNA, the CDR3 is TGCAGCGCCCGCAAGGGACTAGCCGCGGGATCAAGGGGGAATGAGCAGTACTTC. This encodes CSARKGLAAGSRGNEQYF.

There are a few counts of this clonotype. CDR3 loop: CASSRRGRVDYGYTF. CDR3 in DNA: TGTGCCAGCAGCCGCCGGGGCAGGGTGGACTATGGCTACACCTTC. This chain links TRBV12-3 or TRBV12-4 with TRBJ1-2, with D tentatively TRBD1 (5 bases). The CDR3 runs 15 residues. Trimming pared 6 bases from V and 3 bases from J, leaving 17 bases between.

The CDR3 nucleotides are TGTGCCAGCAGCCCAAGGGCGGGAGGCGGGAATGAGCAGTTCTTC. It codes for CASSPRAGGGNEQFF. This chain links TRBV7-3 with TRBJ2-1; 8 bases line up with TRBD2. Germline trimming cut 5 bases from V and 7 bases from J; bases unmatched to any gene: 10. The CDR3 has 15 amino acids. Germline values: CDR1 SGHTA, CDR2 FQGTGA.

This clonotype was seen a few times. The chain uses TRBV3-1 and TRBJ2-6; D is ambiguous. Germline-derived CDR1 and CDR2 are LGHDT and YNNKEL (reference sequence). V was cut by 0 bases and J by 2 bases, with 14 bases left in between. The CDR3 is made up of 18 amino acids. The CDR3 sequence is CASSQDWASLTGANVLTF. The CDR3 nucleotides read TGTGCCAGCAGCCAAGATTGGGCAAGTCTCACTGGGGCCAACGTCCTGACTTTC.

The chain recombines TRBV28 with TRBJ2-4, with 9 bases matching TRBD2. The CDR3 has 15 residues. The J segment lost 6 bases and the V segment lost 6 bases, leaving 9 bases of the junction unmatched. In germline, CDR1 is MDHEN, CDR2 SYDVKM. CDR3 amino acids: CASRLSGSGGNIQYF. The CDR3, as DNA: TGTGCCAGCAGACTTAGCGGGAGTGGTGGAAACATTCAGTACTTC.

This CDR3 is CASNAGRLAKNIQYF. The CDR3 region has the DNA TGTGCCAGCAACGCCGGGCGACTAGCCAAAAACATTCAGTACTTC. V and J are TRBV6-6 and TRBJ2-4; D remains unclear. Between the trimmed V and J ends, which lost 7 bases and 0 bases, there was a span of 13 bases. This CDR3 is 15 amino acids long. Germline loops: CDR1 MNHNY, CDR2 SVGAGI (reference sequence).

The CDR3 DNA follows: TGTGCCAGCAGCCAGGTACTTGGGGGTTACAATGAGCAGTACTTC. This translates into CASSQVLGGYNEQYF. The chain joins TRBV3-1 to TRBJ2-5; D tentatively reads TRBD1 or TRBD2 (5 bases each). The CDR3 totals 15 residues. Per the germline V gene, CDR1 is LGHDT and CDR2 is YNNKEL (reference sequence). V was clipped by 3 bases and J by 11 bases, with 22 bases between them.

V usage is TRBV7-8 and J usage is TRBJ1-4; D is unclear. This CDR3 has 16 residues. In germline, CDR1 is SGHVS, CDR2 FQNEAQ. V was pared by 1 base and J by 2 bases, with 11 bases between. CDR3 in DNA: TGTGCCAGCAGCTTAGACGGGAGGGTGACTAATGAAAAACTGTTTTTT. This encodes CASSLDGRVTNEKLFF.

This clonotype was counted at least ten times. CDR3 amino acids: CASNEDRGTYEQYF. The DNA for the CDR3 is TGTGCCAGCAATGAGGACAGGGGGACCTACGAGCAGTACTTC. The chain links TRBV6-1 to TRBJ2-7; 10 bases align to TRBD1. Germline CDR1 MNHNS, CDR2 SASEGT. The CDR3 loop spans 14 amino acids. V gave up 7 bases and J gave up 2 bases; unmatched junction bases: 5.